Listed below are T cell receptor beta chains from one sample, sequenced in a study of T cell responses to AZD1222 COVID-19 vaccine. Using immunoSEQ multiplex PCR, the repertoire was profiled, and TCRdb retains in-frame clones only, with some absent. The table lists 150,000 or so clones, roughly 90% of them singletons. Sequencing was performed on peripheral blood, taken 28 days after the second AZD1222 dose. Receptors were obtained from an adult who received the AZD1222 COVID-19 vaccine. The CDR3 runs from the conserved cysteine through the conserved F or W. The D gene is left open where the match is weak. Not all rows give a size; the values are once, few, many and, for expanded clones, a class.

J gene: TRBJ2-7
D gene: .
V gene: TRBV27
clone size: .
CDR3 protein: CASSGDGSYEQYF
CDR3 DNA: TGTGCCAGCTCTGGGGACGGCTCCTACGAGCAGTACTTC

J gene: TRBJ2-7
D gene: .
V gene: TRBV11-2
clone size: .
CDR3 protein: CASSLEVRGEQYF
CDR3 DNA: TGTGCCAGCAGCCTGGAGGTTCGAGGCGAGCAGTACTTC

J gene: TRBJ1-1
D gene: .
V gene: TRBV2
clone size: once
CDR3 protein: CASSSGQTGTEAFF
CDR3 DNA: TGTGCCAGCAGCTCGGGACAAACGGGCACTGAAGCTTTCTTT

J gene: TRBJ2-7
D gene: .
V gene: TRBV9
clone size: .
CDR3 protein: CASSVATGTYEQYF
CDR3 DNA: TGTGCCAGCAGCGTGGCTACAGGGACCTACGAGCAGTACTTC

J gene: TRBJ1-1
D gene: .
V gene: TRBV4-1
clone size: .
CDR3 protein: CASSQDLSRVNTEAFF
CDR3 DNA: TGCGCCAGCAGCCAAGATCTTAGCAGGGTGAACACTGAAGCTTTCTTT

J gene: TRBJ1-1
D gene: .
V gene: TRBV5-1
clone size: .
CDR3 protein: CASSSHWGTEAFF
CDR3 DNA: TGCGCCAGCAGCTCCCACTGGGGCACTGAAGCTTTCTTT

J gene: TRBJ2-3
D gene: TRBD1
V gene: TRBV15
clone size: .
CDR3 protein: CATSLHRGDTQYF
CDR3 DNA: TGTGCCACCAGCTTACACAGGGGTGATACGCAGTATTTT

J gene: TRBJ1-1
D gene: .
V gene: TRBV4-2
clone size: .
CDR3 protein: CASSQLARGRPEAFF
CDR3 DNA: TGTGCCAGCAGCCAACTGGCCAGGGGACGCCCTGAAGCTTTCTTT

J gene: TRBJ2-3
D gene: .
V gene: TRBV4-1
clone size: few
CDR3 protein: CASSQRQDTQYF
CDR3 DNA: TGCGCCAGCAGCCAGAGACAGGATACGCAGTATTTT

J gene: TRBJ2-7
D gene: .
V gene: TRBV13
clone size: .
CDR3 protein: CASSLGPPVRDEQYF
CDR3 DNA: TGTGCCAGCAGCTTAGGCCCTCCGGTGAGAGACGAGCAGTACTTC

J gene: TRBJ2-1
D gene: TRBD2
V gene: TRBV18
clone size: .
CDR3 protein: CASSPDTGTSGGYNEQFF
CDR3 DNA: TGTGCCAGCTCCCCAGATACCGGGACTAGCGGGGGATACAATGAGCAGTTCTTC

J gene: TRBJ1-2
D gene: TRBD1
V gene: TRBV5-1
clone size: .
CDR3 protein: CASTSRAGGENGYTF
CDR3 DNA: TGCGCCAGCACCTCCCGTGCAGGGGGAGAGAATGGCTACACCTTC

J gene: TRBJ2-7
D gene: .
V gene: TRBV12-3/TRBV12-4
clone size: .
CDR3 protein: CASSLSDEQYF
CDR3 DNA: TGTGCCAGCAGTTTATCGGACGAGCAGTACTTC

J gene: TRBJ1-4
D gene: TRBD1
V gene: TRBV5-1
clone size: .
CDR3 protein: CASSGRTGGTNEKLFF
CDR3 DNA: TGCGCCAGCAGCGGTCGGACAGGGGGCACTAATGAAAAACTGTTTTTT

J gene: TRBJ2-5
D gene: TRBD2
V gene: TRBV7-9
clone size: once
CDR3 protein: CASSQGLAGLGETQYF
CDR3 DNA: TGTGCCAGCAGCCAAGGACTAGCGGGACTAGGAGAGACCCAGTACTTC

J gene: TRBJ1-4
D gene: .
V gene: TRBV6-4
clone size: .
CDR3 protein: CATQLVMREKLFF
CDR3 DNA: TGTGCCACCCAGCTGGTGATGCGGGAAAAACTGTTTTTT

J gene: TRBJ1-4
D gene: .
V gene: TRBV27
clone size: .
CDR3 protein: CASRLEGESFEKLFF
CDR3 DNA: TGTGCCAGCAGACTGGAAGGGGAGTCGTTCGAAAAACTGTTTTTT

J gene: TRBJ2-7
D gene: .
V gene: TRBV29-1
clone size: .
CDR3 protein: CSVGGPNPYEQYF
CDR3 DNA: TGCAGCGTTGGTGGGCCCAATCCCTACGAGCAGTACTTC

J gene: TRBJ2-7
D gene: .
V gene: TRBV5-5
clone size: .
CDR3 protein: CASSLDSFYEQYF
CDR3 DNA: TGTGCCAGCAGCTTGGACAGCTTCTACGAGCAGTACTTC

J gene: TRBJ2-3
D gene: TRBD2
V gene: TRBV29-1
clone size: .
CDR3 protein: CSVDSQREPADTQYF
CDR3 DNA: TGCAGCGTTGATAGTCAGCGGGAGCCGGCAGATACGCAGTATTTT

J gene: TRBJ2-7
D gene: .
V gene: TRBV5-6
clone size: .
CDR3 protein: CASSKTGFYEQYF
CDR3 DNA: TGTGCCAGCAGCAAGACGGGATTCTACGAGCAGTACTTC

J gene: TRBJ2-7
D gene: TRBD1
V gene: TRBV5-4
clone size: few
CDR3 protein: CASSFPGTGVVDEQYF
CDR3 DNA: TGTGCCAGCAGCTTCCCCGGGACAGGGGTAGTCGACGAGCAGTACTTC